The entry below gives a single T cell receptor (beta chain) sequence along with its context. These data come from a study of blood T cell repertoires in COVID-19. V trimming: 4 bases; J trimming: 4 bases; junction bases outside the gene matches: 4. Per germline, CDR1 SGHRS and CDR2 YFSETQ. CDR3 size: 15 residues. Here immunoSEQ multiplex PCR was the method, and the copy in TCRdb shows in-frame clones only, minus some. The table shows more than 80,000 clones, with 60% to 80% occurring only once. The source is a human donor with acute or convalescent COVID-19. The donor label of this sample is uncertain. The specimen sequenced was peripheral blood. This rearrangement joins TRBV5-1 to TRBJ2-5; 13 nucleotides line up with TRBD2. CDR3 residues: CASSPGLAGPETQYF. The CDR3 DNA is TGCGCCAGCAGCCCGGGACTAGCGGGGCCAGAGACCCAGTACTTC.